Included here is one TCR beta chain sequence, with context. The target antigen is unknown. The second PCR ran about 6 to 12 cycles with a sample-barcoded 5' primer and J-beta primers. Per sample, CDR3-containing paired-end reads numbered at least 2.5 million. TCRdb re-called the 5' RACE reads with MiXCR, one entry per CDR3 protein. The sample records nearly 800,000 distinct CDR3 sequences, roughly 25% being singletons. The CDR3 is made up of 16 amino acids. The V gene's germline CDR1 is LNHNV and CDR2 YYDKDF (reference sequence). The V and J ends lost 5 bases and 5 bases, in that order; junction bases with no gene match: 12. The data were taken from a study of blood T cells in healthy people across ages. Whole-study results and caveats: Diversity figures based on one million T cells were deemed too low.

These same data were also listed under a study on T cells of mothers and their children. As reported in that work: Each mother gave over 9.5 million TCR beta CDR3 reads; each child, several million.

The V call is TRBV15, the J call TRBJ1-5; 7 bases line up with TRBD1. The clonotype originates from a boy between 10 and 17 years old in good health. Sequencing was done on a sample of blood. CDR3 nucleotides: TGTGCCACCAGCTTACCGAGGGACAGAGGTTATCAGCCCCAGCATTTT. Protein product: CATSLPRDRGYQPQHF.